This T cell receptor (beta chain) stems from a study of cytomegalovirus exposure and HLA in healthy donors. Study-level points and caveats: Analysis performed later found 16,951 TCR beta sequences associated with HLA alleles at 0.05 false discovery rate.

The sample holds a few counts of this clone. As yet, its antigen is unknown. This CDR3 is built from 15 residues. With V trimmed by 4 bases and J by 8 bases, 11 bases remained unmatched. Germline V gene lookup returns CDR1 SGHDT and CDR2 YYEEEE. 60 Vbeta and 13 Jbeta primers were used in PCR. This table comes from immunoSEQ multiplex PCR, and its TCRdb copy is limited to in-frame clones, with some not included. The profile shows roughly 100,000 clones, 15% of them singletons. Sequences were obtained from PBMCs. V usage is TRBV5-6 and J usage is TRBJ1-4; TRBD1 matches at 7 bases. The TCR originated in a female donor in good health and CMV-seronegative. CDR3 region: CASSLMTGLWEKLFF. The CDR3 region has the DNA TGTGCCAGCAGCCTCATGACAGGGTTATGGGAAAAACTGTTTTTT.